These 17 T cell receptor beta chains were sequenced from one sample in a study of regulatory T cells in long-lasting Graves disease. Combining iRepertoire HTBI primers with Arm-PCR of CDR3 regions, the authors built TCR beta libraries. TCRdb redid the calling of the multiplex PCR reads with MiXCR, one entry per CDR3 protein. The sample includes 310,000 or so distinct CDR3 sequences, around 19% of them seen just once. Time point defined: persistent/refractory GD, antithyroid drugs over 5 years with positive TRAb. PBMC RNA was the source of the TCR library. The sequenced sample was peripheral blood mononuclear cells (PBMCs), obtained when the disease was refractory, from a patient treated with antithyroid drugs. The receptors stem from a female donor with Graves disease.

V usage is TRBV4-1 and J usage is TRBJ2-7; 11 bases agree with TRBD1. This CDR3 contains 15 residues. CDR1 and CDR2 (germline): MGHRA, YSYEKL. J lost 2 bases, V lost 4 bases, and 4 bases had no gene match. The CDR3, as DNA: TGCGCCAGCAGCCGGGGACAGGGGGGGGCCTACGAGCAGTACTTC. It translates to CASSRGQGGAYEQYF.

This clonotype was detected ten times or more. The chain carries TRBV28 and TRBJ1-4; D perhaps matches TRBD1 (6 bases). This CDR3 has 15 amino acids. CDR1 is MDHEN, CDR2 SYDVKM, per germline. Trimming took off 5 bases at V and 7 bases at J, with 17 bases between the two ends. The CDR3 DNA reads TGTGCCAGCAGTAGTTACAGGGAGGTCAGTGAAAAACTGTTTTTT. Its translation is CASSSYREVSEKLFF.

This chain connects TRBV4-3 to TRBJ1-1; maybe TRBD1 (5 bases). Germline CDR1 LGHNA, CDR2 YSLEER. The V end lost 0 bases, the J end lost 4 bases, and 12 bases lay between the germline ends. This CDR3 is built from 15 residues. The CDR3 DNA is TGCGCCAGCAGCCAAGAGCAGCGGGGGGTCACTGAAGCTTTCTTT. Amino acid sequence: CASSQEQRGVTEAFF.

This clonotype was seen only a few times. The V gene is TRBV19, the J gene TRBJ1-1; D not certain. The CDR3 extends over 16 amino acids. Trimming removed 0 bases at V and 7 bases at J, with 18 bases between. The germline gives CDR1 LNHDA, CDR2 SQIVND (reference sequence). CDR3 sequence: CASSIDRRYGKGEAFF. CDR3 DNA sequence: TGTGCCAGTAGTATAGATCGGAGGTACGGAAAGGGTGAAGCTTTCTTT.

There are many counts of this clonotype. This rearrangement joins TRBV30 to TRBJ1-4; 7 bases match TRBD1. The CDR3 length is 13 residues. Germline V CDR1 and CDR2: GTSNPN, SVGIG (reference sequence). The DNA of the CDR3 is TGTGGCCGGAGATCAGGGGGAGATGAAAAACTGTTTTTT. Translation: CGRRSGGDEKLFF.

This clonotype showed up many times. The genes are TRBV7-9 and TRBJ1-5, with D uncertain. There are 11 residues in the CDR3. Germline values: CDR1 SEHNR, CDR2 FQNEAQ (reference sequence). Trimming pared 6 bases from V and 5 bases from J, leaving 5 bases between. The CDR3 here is CASSSHQPQHF. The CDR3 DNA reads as TGTGCCAGCAGTTCCCATCAGCCCCAGCATTTT.

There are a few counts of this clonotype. CDR3 sequence: CASRIGTNYGYTF. DNA for the CDR3: TGCGCCAGCAGGATAGGGACTAACTATGGCTACACCTTC. The chain recombines TRBV5-1 with TRBJ1-2; no clear D. In germline, CDR1 is SGHRS, CDR2 YFSETQ. V was clipped by 5 bases and J by 0 bases, with 8 bases between them. The CDR3 contains 13 residues.

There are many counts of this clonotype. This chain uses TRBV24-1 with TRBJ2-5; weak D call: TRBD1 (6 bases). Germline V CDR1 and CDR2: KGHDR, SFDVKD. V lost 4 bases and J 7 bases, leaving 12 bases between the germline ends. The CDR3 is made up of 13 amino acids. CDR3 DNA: TGTGCCACCAGTGACCCACAGGGCTCGACCCAGTACTTC. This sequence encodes CATSDPQGSTQYF.

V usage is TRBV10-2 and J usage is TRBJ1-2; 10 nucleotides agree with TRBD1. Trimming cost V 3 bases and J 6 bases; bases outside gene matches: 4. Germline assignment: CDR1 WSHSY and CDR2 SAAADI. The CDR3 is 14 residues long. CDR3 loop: CASSDGGQGNGYTF. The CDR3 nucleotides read TGCGCCAGCAGTGACGGGGGACAGGGGAATGGCTACACCTTC.

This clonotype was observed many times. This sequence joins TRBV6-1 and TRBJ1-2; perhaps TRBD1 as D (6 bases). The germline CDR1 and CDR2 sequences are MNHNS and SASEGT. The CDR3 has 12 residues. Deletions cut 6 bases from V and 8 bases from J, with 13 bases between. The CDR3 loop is CASSRGGGGYTF. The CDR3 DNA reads TGTGCCAGCAGCCGCGGGGGGGGCGGCTACACCTTC.

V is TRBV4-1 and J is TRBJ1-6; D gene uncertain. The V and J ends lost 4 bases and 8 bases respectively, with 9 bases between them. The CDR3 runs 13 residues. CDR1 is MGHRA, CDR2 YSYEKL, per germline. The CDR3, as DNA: TGCGCCAGCAGCCCACGACTCGATTCACCCCTCCACTTT. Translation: CASSPRLDSPLHF.

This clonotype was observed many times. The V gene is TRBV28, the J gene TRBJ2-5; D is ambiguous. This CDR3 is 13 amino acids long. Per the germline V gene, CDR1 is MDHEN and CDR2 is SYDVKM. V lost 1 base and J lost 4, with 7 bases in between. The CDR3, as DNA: TGTGCCAGCAGTTTATATTTGGGAGAGACCCAGTACTTC. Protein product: CASSLYLGETQYF.

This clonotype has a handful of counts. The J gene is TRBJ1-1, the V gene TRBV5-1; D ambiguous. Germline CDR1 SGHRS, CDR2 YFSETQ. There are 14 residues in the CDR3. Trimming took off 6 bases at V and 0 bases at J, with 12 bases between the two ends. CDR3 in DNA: TGCGCCAGCACCCGGACGGTTATGAACACTGAAGCTTTCTTT. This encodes CASTRTVMNTEAFF.

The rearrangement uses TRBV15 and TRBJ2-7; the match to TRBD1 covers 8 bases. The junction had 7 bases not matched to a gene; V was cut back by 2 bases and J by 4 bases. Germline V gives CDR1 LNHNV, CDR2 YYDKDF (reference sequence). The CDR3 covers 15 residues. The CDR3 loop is CATSRPGQGRYEQYF. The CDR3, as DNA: TGTGCCACCAGCAGACCTGGACAGGGTAGGTACGAGCAGTACTTC.

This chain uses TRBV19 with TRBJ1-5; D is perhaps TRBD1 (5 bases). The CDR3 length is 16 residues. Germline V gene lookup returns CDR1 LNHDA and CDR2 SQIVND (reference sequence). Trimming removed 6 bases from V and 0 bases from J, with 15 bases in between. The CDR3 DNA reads TGTGCCAGTAGCCGCGGGAGGGACTATAGCAATCAGCCCCAGCATTTT. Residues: CASSRGRDYSNQPQHF. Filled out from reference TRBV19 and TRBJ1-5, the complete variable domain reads DGGITQSPKYLFRKEGQNVTLSCEQNLNHDAMYWYRQDPGQGLRLIYYSQIVNDFQKGDIAEGYSVSREKKESFPLTVTSAQKNPTAFYLCASSRGRDYSNQPQHFGDGTRLSIL.

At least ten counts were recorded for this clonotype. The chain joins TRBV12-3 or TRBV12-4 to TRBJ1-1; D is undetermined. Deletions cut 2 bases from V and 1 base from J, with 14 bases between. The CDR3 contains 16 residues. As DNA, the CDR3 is TGTGCCAGCAGTTTAATTCTGCGGATTCAGAACACTGAAGCTTTCTTT. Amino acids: CASSLILRIQNTEAFF.

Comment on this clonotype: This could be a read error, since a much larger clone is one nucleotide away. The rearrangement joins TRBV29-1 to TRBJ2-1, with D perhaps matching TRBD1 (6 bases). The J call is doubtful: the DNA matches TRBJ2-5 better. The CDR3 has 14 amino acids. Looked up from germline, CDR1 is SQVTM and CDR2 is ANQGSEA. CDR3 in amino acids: CSVEGQERGETQYF. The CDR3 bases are TGCAGCGTTGAAGGACAGGAGAGGGGCGAGACCCAGTACTTC.